Listed below are T cell receptor beta chains from one sample, sequenced in a study of post-analysis software for immune sequencing data. TCRdb reanalysed the PCR reads using MiXCR and keeps one entry per CDR3 protein. Here the sample spans 400,000 to 500,000 distinct CDR3 sequences, approximately 37% being singletons. Sequencing was done on a sample of blood. These receptors all come from a girl aged 2-10 years with multiple sclerosis. The CDR3 runs from the conserved cysteine through the conserved F or W. The D gene is left open where the match is weak.

V,D,length,J,CDR3
TRBV5-1,TRBD2,15,TRBJ2-5,CASSFGTSGAETQYF
TRBV3-1,TRBD1,13,TRBJ2-1,CASSPGGLETQFF
TRBV28,TRBD1,16,TRBJ2-5,CASSPRTGEVEETQYF
TRBV19,TRBD1,16,TRBJ2-7,CASSHQGQGGRHEQYF
TRBV29-1,.,12,TRBJ1-1,CSVSGIETEAFF
TRBV5-1,.,15,TRBJ2-1,CASSTIRTDYNEQFF
TRBV20-1,.,14,TRBJ2-1,CSARPDSTYNEQFF
TRBV29-1,.,14,TRBJ2-3,CSVGGHVGTDTQYF
TRBV7-9,.,14,TRBJ1-2,CASSFKQSNYGHTF
TRBV7-2,.,16,TRBJ2-2,CASSLRSGSGTGELFF
TRBV20-1,TRBD1,16,TRBJ1-2,CSANPLGQGYSYGYTF
TRBV5-1,.,17,TRBJ2-7,CASSQSTGPRVIYEQYF
TRBV29-1,.,19,TRBJ2-5,CSVLIYSFNPPAEQETQYF
TRBV12-3/TRBV12-4,.,14,TRBJ1-1,CASSKAPGDTEAFF
TRBV12-3/TRBV12-4,.,12,TRBJ2-7,CASRPQGREQYF
TRBV29-1,.,10,TRBJ2-3,CSAGIDTQYF
TRBV28,.,15,TRBJ1-5,CASMVWGEGNQPQHF
TRBV29-1,.,12,TRBJ1-1,CSVLRTNTEAFF
TRBV28,TRBD2,15,TRBJ2-4,CASRPLAVAKNIQYF
TRBV3-1,.,14,TRBJ2-1,CASSQDWTHNEQFF
TRBV28,TRBD2,15,TRBJ2-1,CASSFPSGRPREQFF
TRBV9,TRBD2,17,TRBJ2-5,CASSVSGGLGGQETQYF
TRBV7-9,.,12,TRBJ2-1,CASSLSVYEQFF
TRBV4-2,TRBD1,15,TRBJ1-5,CASSQDTGGGQPQHF
TRBV7-9,.,15,TRBJ1-5,CASSLAEYSNQPQHF
TRBV29-1,.,13,TRBJ2-7,CSVVGLGTYEQYF
TRBV18,.,14,TRBJ2-5,CASSPTTVGETQYF